The rows below give T cell receptor beta chains drawn from one sample of a study of blood T cell repertoires in COVID-19. Generated by immunoSEQ multiplex PCR, the TCRdb table keeps only in-frame clones and is missing some. The sample holds roughly 340,000 clones; about 90% are singletons and the top ten take approximately 7.4%. The sequenced sample was peripheral blood. The receptors derive from a woman in her 70s with COVID-19, enrolled during active disease. Each CDR3 is given without its conserved first and last residue.

j_gene: TRBJ1-6
v_gene: TRBV20-1
CDR3aa: SASPYGAGDFSPLH

j_gene: TRBJ2-1
v_gene: TRBV12-5
CDR3aa: ASGLVPGFGTRTVEQF

j_gene: TRBJ1-6
v_gene: TRBV28
CDR3aa: ASSLTQGVSSPLH

j_gene: TRBJ1-1
v_gene: TRBV19
CDR3aa: ASSVDRGSTEAF

j_gene: TRBJ2-2
v_gene: TRBV27
CDR3aa: ASRARRQGPGELF

j_gene: TRBJ2-5
v_gene: TRBV4-3
CDR3aa: ASSQEYSGGEETQY

j_gene: TRBJ1-2
v_gene: TRBV18
CDR3aa: ASSPPDRVHGYT

j_gene: TRBJ1-1
v_gene: TRBV7-9
CDR3aa: ASSLAGRGPNTEAF

j_gene: TRBJ1-3
v_gene: TRBV4-3
CDR3aa: ASSPDRETTGSNTIY

j_gene: TRBJ2-5
v_gene: TRBV6-6
CDR3aa: ASSIRIQETQY

j_gene: TRBJ1-6
v_gene: TRBV7-2
CDR3aa: ASSTTEYNSPLH

j_gene: TRBJ1-2
v_gene: TRBV29-1
CDR3aa: SAAGGDYGYT

j_gene: TRBJ2-3
v_gene: TRBV7-2
CDR3aa: ASSLGAMANTDTQY

j_gene: TRBJ2-1
v_gene: TRBV30
CDR3aa: ASYPSGDPYNEQF

j_gene: TRBJ1-1
v_gene: TRBV4-2
CDR3aa: ASSRTGEDTEAF

j_gene: TRBJ1-5
v_gene: TRBV5-8
CDR3aa: ASSKDRGGNQPQH

j_gene: TRBJ1-2
v_gene: TRBV4-2
CDR3aa: ASSQEAVNYGYT

j_gene: TRBJ2-7
v_gene: TRBV7-9
CDR3aa: ASSLRGGAGLSEQY

j_gene: TRBJ2-2
v_gene: TRBV2
CDR3aa: ASTGTGATGELF

j_gene: TRBJ2-2
v_gene: TRBV5-1
CDR3aa: ASSYRTSGLGTGELF